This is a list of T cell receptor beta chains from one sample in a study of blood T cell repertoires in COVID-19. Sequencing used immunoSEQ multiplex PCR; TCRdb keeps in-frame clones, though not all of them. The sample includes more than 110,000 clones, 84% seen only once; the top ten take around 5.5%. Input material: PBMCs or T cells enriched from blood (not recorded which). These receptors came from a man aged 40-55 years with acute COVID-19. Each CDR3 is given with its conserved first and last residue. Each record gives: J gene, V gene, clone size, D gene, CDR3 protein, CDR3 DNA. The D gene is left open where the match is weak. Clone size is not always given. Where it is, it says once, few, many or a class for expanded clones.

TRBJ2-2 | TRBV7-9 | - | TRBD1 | CASRLIGQGAFTGELFF | TGTGCCAGCAGATTAATTGGACAGGGGGCTTTTACCGGGGAGCTGTTTTTT
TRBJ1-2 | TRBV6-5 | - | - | CASSYLPPGLNYGYTF | TGTGCCAGCAGTTACTTACCCCCGGGGTTAAACTATGGCTACACCTTC
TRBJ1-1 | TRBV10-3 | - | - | CAISPDATEAFF | TGTGCCATCAGCCCTGATGCGACTGAAGCTTTCTTT
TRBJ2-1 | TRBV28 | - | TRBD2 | CASSLWASGTNNEQFF | TGTGCCAGCAGTTTATGGGCTAGCGGGACTAACAATGAGCAGTTCTTC
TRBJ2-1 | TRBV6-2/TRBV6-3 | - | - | CASSFSPGRGYNEQFF | TGTGCCAGCAGTTTTTCACCGGGCCGAGGGTACAATGAGCAGTTCTTC
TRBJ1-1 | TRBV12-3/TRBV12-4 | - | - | CASSSRFRAFF | TGTGCCAGCAGTTCTAGGTTCCGAGCTTTCTTT
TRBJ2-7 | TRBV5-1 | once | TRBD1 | CASKEGTGHSYEQYF | TGCGCCAGCAAAGAGGGGACAGGTCACTCTTACGAGCAGTACTTC
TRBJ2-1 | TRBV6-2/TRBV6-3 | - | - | CASSWSVSYNEQFF | TGTGCCAGCAGTTGGAGTGTCTCCTACAATGAGCAGTTCTTC
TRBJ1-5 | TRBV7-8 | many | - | CASSFAGSPIWGNQPQHF | TGTGCCAGCAGCTTCGCAGGTTCGCCGATTTGGGGCAATCAGCCCCAGCATTTT
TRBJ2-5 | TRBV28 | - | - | CASSPRLVSEETQYF | TGTGCCAGCAGTCCCCGGCTTGTCAGCGAAGAGACCCAGTACTTC
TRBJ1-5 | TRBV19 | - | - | CASRGGNQPQHF | TGTGCCAGTAGAGGAGGGAATCAGCCCCAGCATTTT
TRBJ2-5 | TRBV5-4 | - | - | CASSSGGTAEQETQYF | TGTGCCAGCAGCAGTGGCGGGACAGCGGAACAAGAGACCCAGTACTTC
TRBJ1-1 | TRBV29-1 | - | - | CSVGQLNTEAFF | TGCAGCGTCGGACAGTTGAACACTGAAGCTTTCTTT
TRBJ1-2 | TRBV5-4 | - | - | CASSLDQINYGYTF | TGTGCCAGCAGCTTGGACCAGATCAACTATGGCTACACCTTC
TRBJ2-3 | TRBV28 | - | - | CASSFPSTDTQYF | TGTGCCAGCAGTTTTCCCAGTACAGATACGCAGTATTTT
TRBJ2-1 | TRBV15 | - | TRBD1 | CATSRDRGFYNEQFF | TGTGCCACCAGTAGGGACAGGGGGTTCTACAATGAGCAGTTCTTC
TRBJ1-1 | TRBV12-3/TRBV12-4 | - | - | CASSFDKHTEAFF | TGTGCCAGCAGCTTTGACAAGCACACTGAAGCTTTCTTT
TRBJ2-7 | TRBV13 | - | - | CASSPPLQVEQYF | TGTGCCAGCAGCCCACCCTTACAGGTAGAGCAGTACTTC
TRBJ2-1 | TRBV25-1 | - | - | CASQGWLGGNEQFF | TGTGCCAGCCAGGGATGGCTAGGGGGTAATGAGCAGTTCTTC
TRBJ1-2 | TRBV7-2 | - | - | CASSPGGSGDYGYTF | TGTGCCAGCAGCCCTGGGGGCAGTGGAGACTATGGCTACACCTTC
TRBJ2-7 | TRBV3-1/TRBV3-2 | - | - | CASSQDSTISSYEQYF | TGTGCCAGCAGCCAAGATAGTACCATTAGCTCCTACGAGCAGTACTTC
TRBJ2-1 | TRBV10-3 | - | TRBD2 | CAIRGTSGDNEQFF | TGTGCCATCAGGGGGACTAGCGGTGACAATGAGCAGTTCTTC
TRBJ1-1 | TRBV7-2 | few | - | CASSLEFGRATLMNTEAFF | TGTGCCAGCAGCTTAGAATTCGGGAGGGCAACGTTGATGAACACTGAAGCTTTCTTT
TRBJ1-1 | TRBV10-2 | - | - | CASCPGGEGTEAFF | TGCGCCAGCTGTCCGGGGGGAGAGGGTACTGAAGCTTTCTTT
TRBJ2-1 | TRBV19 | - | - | CASSAASEHNEQFF | TGTGCCAGTAGTGCGGCATCAGAGCACAATGAGCAGTTCTTC
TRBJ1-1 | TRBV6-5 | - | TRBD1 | CASRTGGQPAFF | TGTGCCAGCAGAACAGGGGGCCAGCCGGCTTTCTTT
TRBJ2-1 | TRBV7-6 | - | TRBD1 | CASSPHDGQGWDEQFF | TGTGCCAGCAGCCCGCATGATGGACAGGGGTGGGATGAGCAGTTCTTC
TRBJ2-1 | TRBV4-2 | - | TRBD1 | CASSQGQGSYNEQFF | TGTGCCAGCAGCCAAGGACAGGGCTCCTACAATGAGCAGTTCTTC
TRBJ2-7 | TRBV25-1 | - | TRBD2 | CASSGTSGSSYEQYF | TGTGCCAGCAGTGGGACTAGCGGGAGCTCCTACGAGCAGTACTTC
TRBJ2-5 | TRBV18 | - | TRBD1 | CASSPQGDQETQYF | TGTGCCAGCTCACCTCAGGGGGATCAGGAGACCCAGTACTTC
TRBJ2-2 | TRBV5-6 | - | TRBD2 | CASSPEGLAGYTGELFF | TGTGCCAGCAGCCCGGAGGGACTAGCGGGTTACACCGGGGAGCTGTTTTTT
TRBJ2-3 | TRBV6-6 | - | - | CASRLDTDTQYF | TGTGCCAGTCGGTTAGACACAGATACGCAGTATTTT
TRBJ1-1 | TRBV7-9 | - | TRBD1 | CASSLGQGHTEAFF | TGTGCCAGCAGCCTGGGACAGGGCCACACTGAAGCTTTCTTT
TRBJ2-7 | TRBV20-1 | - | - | CSASSTQGLPPYEQYF | TGCAGTGCTAGTTCCACCCAGGGACTGCCACCCTACGAGCAGTACTTC
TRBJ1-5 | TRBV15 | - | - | CATSSSGTRNQPQHF | TGTGCCACCAGCAGTAGCGGGACAAGGAATCAGCCCCAGCATTTT
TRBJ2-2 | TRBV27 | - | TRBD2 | CASRQGLAGGRTGELFF | TGTGCCAGCAGACAAGGACTAGCGGGGGGGCGGACCGGGGAGCTGTTTTTT
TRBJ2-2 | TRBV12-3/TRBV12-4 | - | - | CASRPGGRELFF | TGTGCCAGCAGGCCAGGGGGGCGGGAGCTGTTTTTT
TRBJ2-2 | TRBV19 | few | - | CASREVANTGELFF | TGTGCCAGTAGGGAGGTCGCGAACACCGGGGAGCTGTTTTTT
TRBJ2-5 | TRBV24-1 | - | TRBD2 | CATSDLTGEAGEETQYF | TGTGCCACCAGTGATTTGACGGGGGAAGCGGGGGAAGAGACCCAGTACTTC
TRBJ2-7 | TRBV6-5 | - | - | CASSPKMNYEQYF | TGTGCCAGCAGTCCTAAAATGAACTACGAGCAGTACTTC
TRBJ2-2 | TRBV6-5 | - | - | CASSFLAGNTGELFF | TGTGCCAGCAGTTTTCTCGCGGGGAACACCGGGGAGCTGTTTTTT
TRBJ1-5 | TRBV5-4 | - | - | CASSLGGHSNQPQHF | TGTGCCAGCAGCTTGGGCGGCCATAGCAATCAGCCCCAGCATTTT
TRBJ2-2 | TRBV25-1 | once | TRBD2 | CASSYSGSNTGELFF | TGTGCCAGCAGTTATAGCGGGAGTAACACCGGGGAGCTGTTTTTT
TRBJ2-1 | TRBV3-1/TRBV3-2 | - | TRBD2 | CASSQTGLALNEQFF | TGTGCCAGCAGCCAAACGGGACTAGCGTTGAATGAGCAGTTCTTC
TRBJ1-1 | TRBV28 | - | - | CASSPVNTEAFF | TGTGCCAGCAGTCCCGTGAACACTGAAGCTTTCTTT
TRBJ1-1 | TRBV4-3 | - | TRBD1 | CASSHFRTGTGNTEAFF | TGCGCCAGCAGCCACTTCAGAACCGGGACAGGCAACACTGAAGCTTTCTTT
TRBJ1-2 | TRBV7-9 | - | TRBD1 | CASSSGTGGDGYTF | TGTGCCAGCAGCTCCGGGACAGGGGGCGATGGCTACACCTTC
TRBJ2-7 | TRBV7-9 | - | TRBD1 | CASSSGGVWSEQYF | TGTGCCAGCAGCTCAGGGGGCGTGTGGAGTGAGCAGTACTTC
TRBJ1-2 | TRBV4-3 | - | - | CASSQAGLGYTF | TGCGCCAGCAGCCAAGCGGGTCTTGGCTACACCTTC
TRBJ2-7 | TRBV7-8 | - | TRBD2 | CASSWPGLAGTYEQYF | TGTGCCAGCAGCTGGCCTGGACTAGCGGGAACCTACGAGCAGTACTTC
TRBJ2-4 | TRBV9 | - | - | CASSVGDHPTGIQYF | TGTGCCAGCAGCGTAGGAGACCATCCCACGGGCATTCAGTACTTC
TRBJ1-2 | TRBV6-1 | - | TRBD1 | CASSEQGEDYGYTF | TGTGCCAGCAGTGAACAGGGGGAAGACTATGGCTACACCTTC
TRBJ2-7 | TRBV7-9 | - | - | CASSSGGQGSYEQYF | TGTGCCAGCAGCTCCGGAGGGCAGGGTAGCTACGAGCAGTACTTC
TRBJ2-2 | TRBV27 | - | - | CASHHSNTGELFF | TGTGCCAGCCATCACTCTAACACCGGGGAGCTGTTTTTT
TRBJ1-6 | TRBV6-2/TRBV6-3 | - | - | CASSYLQDPNSPLHF | TGTGCCAGCAGTTACCTACAGGACCCTAATTCACCCCTCCACTTT